The entry that follows covers one T cell receptor beta chain sequence. Its antigen is still unknown. Assay: immunoSEQ multiplex PCR; the TCRdb copy retains only in-frame clones and omits some. This sample has 120,000 or so clones; around 80% occur once, and the top ten carry roughly a quarter. CDR3 size: 11 residues. Trimming cost V 1 base and J 7 bases, with 5 bases left between them. CDR1 is SGHAT, CDR2 FQNNGV, per germline. This specimen comes from a study of T cell responses to AZD1222 COVID-19 vaccine. Study-level findings and limits: Females outnumbered males among donors, who were mostly white British; clonal diversity was possibly underestimated. Only 5 or 6 people who got AZD1222 tested seropositive at baseline. Reportedly, nearly half of unique spike TCRs recognized epitopes outside B.1.351/B.1.1.7 mutations.

The sample here was peripheral blood, taken 28 days after the second AZD1222 dose. The V and J genes are TRBV11-2 and TRBJ2-7, with D uncertain. This receptor was identified in an adult who received the AZD1222 COVID-19 vaccine. The CDR3 bases are TGTGCCAGCAGCTTAGCGAGTGAGCAGTACTTC. Amino acid sequence: CASSLASEQYF.